This is a list of T cell receptor beta chains from one sample in a study of OX40 agonist ivuxolimab in advanced cancers. Profiling relied on immunoSEQ multiplex PCR, and the TCRdb table lists in-frame clones only, not all of them. The sample yields roughly 100,000 clones, 90% to 95% seen once. The sequencing used CD4+ or CD8+ T cells sorted from blood, collected in a trial of the OX40 agonist ivuxolimab. These TCRs come from an adult with an advanced solid tumor such as melanoma, head and neck, liver or kidney cancer. CDR3s include the opening cysteine and the closing phenylalanine or tryptophan.

v_call,cdr3_aa
TRBV5-1,CASSLGVGLGQPQHF
TRBV29-1,CSVVLWASGGTEAFF
TRBV5-1,CASSFTGLYGYTF
TRBV7-9,CASPPYGGQVGNTIYF
TRBV25-1,CASSDGRESRELFF
TRBV6-5,CASRPGGINQPQHF
TRBV7-9,CASSFDVNTEAFF
TRBV5-1,CASSSAQGAETQYF
TRBV5-4,CASSWGGRGSYNEQFF
TRBV28,CASSLGATGAGQPQHF
TRBV5-1,CASMPAWGGADTQYF